A selection of T cell receptor beta chains follows, all from one sample in a study of CD8 T cells in ankylosing spondylitis. Each CDR3 protein gets one entry after TCRdb re-called the 5' RACE reads with MiXCR. Of 200,000 or so distinct CDR3 sequences in the sample, approximately 12% were seen once. Sequencing was done on a sample of blood, either unsorted or a sorted T cell fraction (not recorded which). These receptors all stem from a female donor with ankylosing spondylitis or in good health (not recorded which). Both conserved end residues are part of each CDR3. The D gene is left open where the match is weak. Rows may omit the clone size; those that give it use once, few, many or a size class.

TRBJ1-2,many,.,TRBV12-3/TRBV12-4,CASSFAGDGYTF,TGTGCCAGCAGTTTTGCGGGGGATGGCTACACCTTC
TRBJ2-7,many,TRBD1,TRBV12-3/TRBV12-4,CASSVYRGETEQYF,TGTGCCAGCAGCGTATACAGGGGAGAAACCGAGCAGTACTTC
TRBJ2-5,few,.,TRBV4-3,CASSQEEWGTQYF,TGCGCCAGCAGCCAAGAAGAATGGGGGACCCAGTACTTC
TRBJ2-7,many,TRBD2,TRBV20-1,CSAPGLVTLEQYF,TGCAGCGCACCGGGACTAGTTACACTCGAGCAGTACTTC
TRBJ1-1,many,.,TRBV5-1,CASSLTGTPTEAFF,TGCGCCAGCAGCTTAACCGGGACCCCGACTGAAGCTTTCTTT
TRBJ2-7,once,.,TRBV2,CASSEGPDYFSYEQYF,TGTGCCAGCAGTGAGGGTCCAGACTATTTCTCCTACGAGCAGTACTTC
TRBJ1-5,many,.,TRBV5-1,CASSPGGRGNQPQHF,TGCGCCAGCAGTCCGGGGGGCAGGGGAAATCAGCCCCAGCATTTT
TRBJ2-1,few,TRBD2,TRBV15,CAIGATGTSGGDEQFF,TGTGCCATCGGAGCTACAGGGACTAGCGGGGGGGATGAGCAGTTCTTC
TRBJ1-1,.,.,TRBV14,CASSPTGWRDTEAFF,TGTGCCAGCAGCCCAACAGGGTGGAGGGACACTGAAGCTTTCTTT
TRBJ1-4,many,.,TRBV6-1,CASSEMVATNEKLFF,TGTGCCAGCAGTGAAATGGTTGCAACTAATGAAAAACTGTTTTTT
TRBJ2-7,few,.,TRBV3-1,CASSIGTDPSYEQYF,TGTGCCAGCAGCATAGGGACCGATCCTTCCTACGAGCAGTACTTC
TRBJ2-6,.,.,TRBV6-1,CASSAGVRAGSGANVLTF,TGTGCCAGCAGCGCTGGGGTCCGGGCCGGCTCTGGGGCCAACGTCCTGACTTTC
TRBJ2-1,many,.,TRBV12-3/TRBV12-4,CASSFDGRHEQFF,TGTGCCAGCAGTTTTGATGGGAGGCATGAGCAGTTCTTC
TRBJ1-2,many,.,TRBV5-1,CASSDLQGSGYTF,TGCGCCAGCAGCGACTTGCAGGGGTCTGGCTACACCTTC
TRBJ2-7,few,.,TRBV21-1,CASSKAGSNHEQYF,TGTGCCAGCAGCAAAGCTGGCAGTAACCACGAGCAGTACTTC
TRBJ2-2,many,.,TRBV29-1,CSVSFTGELFF,TGCAGCGTTAGTTTCACCGGGGAGCTGTTTTTT
TRBJ2-5,many,.,TRBV2,CASIEDRDTAGFETQYF,TGTGCCAGCATCGAAGACCGGGACACCGCGGGATTCGAGACCCAGTACTTC
TRBJ1-2,many,TRBD1,TRBV12-3/TRBV12-4,CASSAGTALNYGYTF,TGTGCCAGCAGTGCTGGGACAGCCCTTAACTATGGCTACACCTTC
TRBJ2-5,.,.,TRBV6-1,CASSEDKGNQETQYF,TGTGCCAGCAGTGAGGACAAGGGGAACCAAGAGACCCAGTACTTC
TRBJ1-1,many,.,TRBV6-1,CASRAGTRNTEAFF,TGTGCCAGCAGAGCAGGCACAAGGAACACTGAAGCTTTCTTT